The present TCR beta chain was sequenced within a study of T cells after yellow fever vaccination. Notes on the study in general: High-abundance clonotypes from the bulk population could contaminate FACS-sorted repertoires. Weaker overall was a secondary response that nonetheless peaked faster, on day 5 versus 15. Subsequent to the booster, the majority of primary-vaccination clones reappeared (around 96% CD4, 80% to 90% CD8).

This clonotype was seen at least ten times. What it recognizes is unknown. Template switching by 5'RACE produced TCR cDNA, adding a universal primer site and UMIs. TCRdb passed the 5' RACE reads through MiXCR, listing each CDR3 protein once. The sample lists hundreds of thousands of distinct CDR3 sequences, roughly 8.7% occurring once. The CDR3 covers 17 residues. J gave up 7 bases and V 4 bases, and 13 bases lay outside the gene matches. Germline V CDR1 and CDR2: SEHNR, FQNEAQ (reference sequence). The genes are TRBV7-9 and TRBJ2-1; 10 nucleotides match TRBD1. The sequenced sample was PBMCs, obtained on the day of the first yellow fever vaccination. The clonotype originates from a man aged 18 to 29 who received the YFV17D yellow fever vaccine. CDR3: CASSSPGQGIGRNEQFF. In nucleotides, the CDR3 is TGTGCCAGCAGCTCACCGGGACAGGGGATAGGTAGGAATGAGCAGTTCTTC.